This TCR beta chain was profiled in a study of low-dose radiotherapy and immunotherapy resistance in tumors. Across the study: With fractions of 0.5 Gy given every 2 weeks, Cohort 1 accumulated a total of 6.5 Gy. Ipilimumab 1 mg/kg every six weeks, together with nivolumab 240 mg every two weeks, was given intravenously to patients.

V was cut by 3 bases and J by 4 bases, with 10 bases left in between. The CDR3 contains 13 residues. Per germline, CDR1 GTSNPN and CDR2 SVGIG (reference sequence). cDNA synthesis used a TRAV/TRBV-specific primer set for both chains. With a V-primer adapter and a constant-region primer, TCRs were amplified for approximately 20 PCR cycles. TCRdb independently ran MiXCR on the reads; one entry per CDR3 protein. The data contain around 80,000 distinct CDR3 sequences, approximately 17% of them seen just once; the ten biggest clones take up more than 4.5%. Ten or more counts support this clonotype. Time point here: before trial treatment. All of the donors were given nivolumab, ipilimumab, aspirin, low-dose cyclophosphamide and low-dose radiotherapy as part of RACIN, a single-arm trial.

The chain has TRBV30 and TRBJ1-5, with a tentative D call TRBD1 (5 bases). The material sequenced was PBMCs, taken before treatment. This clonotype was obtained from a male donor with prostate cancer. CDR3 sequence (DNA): TGTGCCTGGAGACGGGACGGGAATCAGCCCCAGCATTTT. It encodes CAWRRDGNQPQHF.